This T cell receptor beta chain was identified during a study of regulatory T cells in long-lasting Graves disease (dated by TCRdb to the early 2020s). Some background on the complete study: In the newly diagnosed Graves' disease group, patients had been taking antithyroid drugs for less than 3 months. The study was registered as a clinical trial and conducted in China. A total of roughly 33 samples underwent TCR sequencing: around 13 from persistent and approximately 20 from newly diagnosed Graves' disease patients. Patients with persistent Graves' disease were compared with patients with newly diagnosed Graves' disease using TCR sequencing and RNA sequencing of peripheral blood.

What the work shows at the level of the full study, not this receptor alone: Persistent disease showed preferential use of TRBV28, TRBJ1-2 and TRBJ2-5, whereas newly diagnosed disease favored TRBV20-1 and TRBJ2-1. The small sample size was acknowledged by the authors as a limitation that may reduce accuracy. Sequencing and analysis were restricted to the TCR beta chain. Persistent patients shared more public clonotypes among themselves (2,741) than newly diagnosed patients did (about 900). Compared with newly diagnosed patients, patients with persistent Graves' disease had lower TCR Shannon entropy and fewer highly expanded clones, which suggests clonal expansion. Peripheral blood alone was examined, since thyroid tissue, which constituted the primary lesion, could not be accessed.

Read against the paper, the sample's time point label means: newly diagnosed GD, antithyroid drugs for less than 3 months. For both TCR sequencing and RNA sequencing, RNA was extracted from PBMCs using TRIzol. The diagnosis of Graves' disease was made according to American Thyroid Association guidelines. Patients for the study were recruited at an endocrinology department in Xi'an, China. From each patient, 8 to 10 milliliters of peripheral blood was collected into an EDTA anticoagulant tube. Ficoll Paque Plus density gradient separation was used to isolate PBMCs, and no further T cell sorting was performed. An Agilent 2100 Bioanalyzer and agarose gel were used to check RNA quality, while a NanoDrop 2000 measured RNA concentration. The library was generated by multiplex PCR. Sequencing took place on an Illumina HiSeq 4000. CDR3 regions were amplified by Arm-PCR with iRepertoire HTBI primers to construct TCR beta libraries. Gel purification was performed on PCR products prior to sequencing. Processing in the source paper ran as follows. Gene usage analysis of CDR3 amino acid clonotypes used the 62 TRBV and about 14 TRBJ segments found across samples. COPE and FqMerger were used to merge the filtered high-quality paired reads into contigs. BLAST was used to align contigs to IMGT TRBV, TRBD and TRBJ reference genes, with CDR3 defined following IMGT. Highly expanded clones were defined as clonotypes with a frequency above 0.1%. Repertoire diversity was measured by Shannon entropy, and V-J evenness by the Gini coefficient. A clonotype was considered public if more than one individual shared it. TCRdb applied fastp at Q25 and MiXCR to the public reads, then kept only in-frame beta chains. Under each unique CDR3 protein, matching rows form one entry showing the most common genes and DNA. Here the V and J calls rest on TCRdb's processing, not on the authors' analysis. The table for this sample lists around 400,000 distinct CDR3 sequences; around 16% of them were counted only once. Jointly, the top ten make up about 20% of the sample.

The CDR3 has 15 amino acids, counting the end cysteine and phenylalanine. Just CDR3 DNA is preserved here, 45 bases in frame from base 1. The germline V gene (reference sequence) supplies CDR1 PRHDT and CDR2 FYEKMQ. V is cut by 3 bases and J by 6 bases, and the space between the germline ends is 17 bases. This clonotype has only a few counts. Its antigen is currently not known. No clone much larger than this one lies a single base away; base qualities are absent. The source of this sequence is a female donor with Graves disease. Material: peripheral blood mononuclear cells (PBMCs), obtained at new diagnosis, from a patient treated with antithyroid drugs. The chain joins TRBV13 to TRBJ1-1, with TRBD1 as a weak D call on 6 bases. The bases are TGTGCCAGCAGCTTTTTGGGCAGGGGTATGTCTGAAGCTTTCTTT. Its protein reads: CASSFLGRGMSEAFF.